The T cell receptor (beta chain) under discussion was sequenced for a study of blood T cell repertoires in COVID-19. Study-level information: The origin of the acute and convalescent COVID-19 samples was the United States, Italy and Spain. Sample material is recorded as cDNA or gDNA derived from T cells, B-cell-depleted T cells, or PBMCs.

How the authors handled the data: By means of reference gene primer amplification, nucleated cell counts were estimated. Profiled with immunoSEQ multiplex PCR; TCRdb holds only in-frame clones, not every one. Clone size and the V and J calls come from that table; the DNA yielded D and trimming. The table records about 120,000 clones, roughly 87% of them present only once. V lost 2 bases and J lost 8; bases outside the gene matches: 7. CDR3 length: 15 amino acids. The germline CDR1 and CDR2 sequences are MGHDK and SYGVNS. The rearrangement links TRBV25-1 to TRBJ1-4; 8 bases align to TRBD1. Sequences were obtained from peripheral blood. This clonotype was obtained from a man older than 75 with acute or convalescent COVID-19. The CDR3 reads CASSEPGGAEEKLFF. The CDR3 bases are TGTGCCAGCAGTGAACCAGGGGGCGCCGAGGAAAAACTGTTTTTT.